The source of this TCR beta chain is a study of identical twins. This clonotype was recorded many times. MiXCR was run by TCRdb on the 5' RACE reads, yielding one entry per CDR3 protein. Of over 250,000 distinct CDR3 sequences in the sample, roughly 10% are singletons; the top ten hold roughly 6.8%. This same sample was also part of a study on yellow fever vaccine responses in identical twins.

Material: CD8+ T cells sorted from blood. This clonotype was obtained from a woman younger than 35 in good health.

Written as DNA, the CDR3 is TGTGCCAGCAGGCCGGACAGGAGCCCTTCACCCCTCCACTTT. Encoded protein: CASRPDRSPSPLHF. The rearrangement uses TRBV9 and TRBJ1-6; 7 positions agree with TRBD1. V dropped 5 bases and J dropped 9; count of bases not matched to a gene: 8. There are 14 residues in the CDR3. CDR1 is SGDLS and CDR2 is YYNGEE in the germline V gene. Together with reference TRBV9 and TRBJ1-6, the CDR3 gives the full variable domain: DSGVTQTPKHLITATGQRVTLRCSPRSGDLSVYWYQQSLDQGLQFLIQYYNGEERAKGNILERFSAQQFPDLHSELNLSSLELGDSALYFCASRPDRSPSPLHFGNGTRLTVT.